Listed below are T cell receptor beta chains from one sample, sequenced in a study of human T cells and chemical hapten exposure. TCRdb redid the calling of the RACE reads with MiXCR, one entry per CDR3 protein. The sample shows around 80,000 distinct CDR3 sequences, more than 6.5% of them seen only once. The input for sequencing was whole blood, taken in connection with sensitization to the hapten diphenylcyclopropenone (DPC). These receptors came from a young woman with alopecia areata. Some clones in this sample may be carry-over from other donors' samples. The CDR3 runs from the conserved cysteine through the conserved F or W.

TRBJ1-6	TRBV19	CASSIATGAAFSSPLHF
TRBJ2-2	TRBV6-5	CASSRAQGLANTGELFF
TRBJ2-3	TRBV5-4	CASSLEAQGAPDTQYF
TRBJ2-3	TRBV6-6	CASKLGVATDTQYF
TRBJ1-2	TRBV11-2	CASSGRLQDPNGYTF
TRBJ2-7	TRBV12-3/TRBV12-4	CASSPDNYEQYF
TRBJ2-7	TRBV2	CANHRDGTSYEQYF
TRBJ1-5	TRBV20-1	CSARAGTGEMPQHF
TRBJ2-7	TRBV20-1	CSARYEGHEQYF
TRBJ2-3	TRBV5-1	CASSLANSGTGTDTQYF
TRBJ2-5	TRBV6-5	CASSPGDRRTQYF